The present TCR beta chain was sequenced within a study of blood T cell repertoires in COVID-19. Libraries were prepared by immunoSEQ multiplex PCR; TCRdb keeps only in-frame clonotypes and omits some of them. Here the sample spans about 350,000 clones, 91% being singletons. A single count supports this clone. This CDR3 spans 14 amino acids. V lost 4 bases and J 5 bases, leaving 14 bases between the germline ends. The germline CDR1 and CDR2 sequences are GTSNPN and SVGIG (reference sequence). The V and J genes are TRBV30 and TRBJ1-4, with D hard to call. Sequenced sample: peripheral blood. This receptor was identified in a young woman who had recovered from COVID-19. The CDR3 region is CAWTLATFNEKLFF. The CDR3, as DNA: TGTGCCTGGACTCTCGCTACGTTCAATGAAAAACTGTTTTTT.